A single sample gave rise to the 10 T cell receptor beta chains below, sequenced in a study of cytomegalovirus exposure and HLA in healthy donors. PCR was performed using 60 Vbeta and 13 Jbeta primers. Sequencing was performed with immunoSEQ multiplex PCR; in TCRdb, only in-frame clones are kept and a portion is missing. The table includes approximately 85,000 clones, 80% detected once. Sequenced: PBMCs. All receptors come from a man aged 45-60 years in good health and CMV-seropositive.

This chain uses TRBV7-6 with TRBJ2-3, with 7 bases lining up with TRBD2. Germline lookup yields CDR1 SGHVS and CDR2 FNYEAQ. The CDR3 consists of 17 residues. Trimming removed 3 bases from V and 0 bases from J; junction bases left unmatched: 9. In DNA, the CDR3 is TGTGCCAGCAGCTTTATATCAGCGGGAATCAGCACAGATACGCAGTATTTT. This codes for CASSFISAGISTDTQYF.

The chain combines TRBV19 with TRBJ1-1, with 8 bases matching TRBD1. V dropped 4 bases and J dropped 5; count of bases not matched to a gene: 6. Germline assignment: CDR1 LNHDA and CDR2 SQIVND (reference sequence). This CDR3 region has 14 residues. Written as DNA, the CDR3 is TGTGCCAGTAGTAAACACAGGGGGGATACTGAAGCTTTCTTT. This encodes CASSKHRGDTEAFF.

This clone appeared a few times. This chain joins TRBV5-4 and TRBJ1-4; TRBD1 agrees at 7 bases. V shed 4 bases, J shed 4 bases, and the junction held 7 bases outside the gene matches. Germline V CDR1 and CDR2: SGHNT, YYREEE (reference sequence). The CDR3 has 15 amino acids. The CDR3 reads CASSLEGAFNEKLFF. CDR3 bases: TGTGCCAGCAGCCTAGAGGGGGCCTTTAATGAAAAACTGTTTTTT.

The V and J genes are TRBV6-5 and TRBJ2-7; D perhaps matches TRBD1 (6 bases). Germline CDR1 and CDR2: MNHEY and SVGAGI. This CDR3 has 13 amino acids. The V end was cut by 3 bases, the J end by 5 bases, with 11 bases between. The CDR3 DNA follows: TGTGCCAGCAGTTATACAGGGTCCCACGAGCAGTACTTC. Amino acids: CASSYTGSHEQYF.

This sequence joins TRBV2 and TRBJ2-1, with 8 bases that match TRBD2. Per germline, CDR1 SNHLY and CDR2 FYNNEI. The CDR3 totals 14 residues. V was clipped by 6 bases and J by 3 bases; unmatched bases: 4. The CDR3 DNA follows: TGTGCCAGCAGGACTACTAGCGGCTACAATGAGCAGTTCTTC. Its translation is CASRTTSGYNEQFF.

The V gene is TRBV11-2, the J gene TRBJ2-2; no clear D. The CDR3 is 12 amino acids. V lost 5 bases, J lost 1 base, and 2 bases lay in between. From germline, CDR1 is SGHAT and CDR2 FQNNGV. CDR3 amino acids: CASSRNTGELFF. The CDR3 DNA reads TGTGCCAGCAGCCGGAACACCGGGGAGCTGTTTTTT.

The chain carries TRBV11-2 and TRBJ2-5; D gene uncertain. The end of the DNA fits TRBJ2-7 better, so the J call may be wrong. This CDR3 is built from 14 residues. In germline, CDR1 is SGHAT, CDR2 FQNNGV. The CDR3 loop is CASSLTRQTYEQYF. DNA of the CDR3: TGTGCCAGCAGCCTAACGCGGCAGACCTACGAGCAGTACTTC.

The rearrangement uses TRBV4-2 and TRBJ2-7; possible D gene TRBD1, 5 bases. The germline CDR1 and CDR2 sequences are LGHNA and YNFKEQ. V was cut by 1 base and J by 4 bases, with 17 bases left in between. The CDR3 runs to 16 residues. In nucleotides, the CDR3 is TGTGCCAGCAGCCAAGTTGTTGGGGCAACCTGGTACGAGCAGTACTTC. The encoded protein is CASSQVVGATWYEQYF.

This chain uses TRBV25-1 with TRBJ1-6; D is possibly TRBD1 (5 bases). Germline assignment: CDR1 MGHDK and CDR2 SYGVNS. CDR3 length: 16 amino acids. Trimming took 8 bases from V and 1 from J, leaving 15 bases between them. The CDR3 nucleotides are TGTGCCAGCGACCCGTCTGGGGGGTCCTATAATTCACCCCTCCACTTT. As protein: CASDPSGGSYNSPLHF.

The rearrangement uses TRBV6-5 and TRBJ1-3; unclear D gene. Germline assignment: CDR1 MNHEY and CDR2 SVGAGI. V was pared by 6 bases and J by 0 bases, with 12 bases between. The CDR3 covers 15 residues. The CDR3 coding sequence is TGTGCCAGCAGCCGTAGCCGGTTCTCTGGAAACACCATATATTTT. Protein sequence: CASSRSRFSGNTIYF.